This T cell receptor (beta chain) was sequenced for a study of tumor and adjacent non-tumor tissue in lung cancer. The overall study: Patients comprised about a dozen adenocarcinoma, a couple of squamous cell carcinoma and 1 small cell lung cancer.

CDR3 length equals 12 residues. V was trimmed by 8 bases and J by 1 base, leaving 8 bases between them. Germline V gene sequence: CDR1 MDHEN, CDR2 SYDVKM. RNA was extracted from bulk tissue without any cell sorting. More than 3 cm separated this lung sample from the edge of the tumor. Three rounds of nested PCR, following a modified ARM-PCR protocol, produced the TCRbeta library. TCRdb independently ran MiXCR on the multiplex PCR reads; one entry per CDR3 protein. The sample has 81,000 or so distinct CDR3 sequences; roughly 80% are singletons. This clonotype has at least ten counts. This receptor was obtained from a man aged 55 to 69 with non-small cell lung cancer. The J gene is TRBJ1-2, the V gene TRBV28; D gene ambiguous. Sequenced sample: distant non-tumor lung tissue. Written as DNA, the CDR3 is TGTGCCAGCGCAGACCTTAACTATGGCTACACCTTC. It translates to CASADLNYGYTF.